Reported below is one TCR beta chain. The source of the sample is a study of OX40 agonist ivuxolimab in advanced cancers. Libraries were prepared by immunoSEQ multiplex PCR; TCRdb keeps only in-frame clonotypes and omits some of them. The sample includes tens of thousands of clones, 73% of them seen just once. The CDR3 sequence is 12 residues long. Germline CDR1 and CDR2: MDHEN and SYDVKM. V was trimmed by 5 bases and J by 4 bases, leaving 9 bases between them. This clonotype was obtained from an adult with an advanced solid tumor such as melanoma, head and neck, liver or kidney cancer. The V and J genes are TRBV28 and TRBJ2-7; no firm D call. The sequencing used CD4+ or CD8+ T cells sorted from blood, collected in a trial of the OX40 agonist ivuxolimab. CDR3 sequence: CASSPGRYEQYF. In DNA form, the CDR3 reads TGTGCCAGCAGTCCAGGACGGTACGAGCAGTACTTC.